This is a list of T cell receptor beta chains from one sample in a study of blood T cell repertoires in COVID-19. Profiled with immunoSEQ multiplex PCR; TCRdb holds only in-frame clones, not every one. The sample has more than 80,000 clones, about 84% seen once. Sequencing used peripheral blood. The origin of the receptors is a woman aged 60 to 75 with acute or convalescent COVID-19. Both conserved end residues are part of each CDR3. A D gene is named only where the DNA matches it firmly. Clone size appears in some rows only: once, few, many, or a class for an expanded clone.

clone size,V gene,D gene,J gene,CDR3 DNA,CDR3 protein
-,TRBV7-8,TRBD1,TRBJ1-6,TGTGCCAGCAGCTTAGCGCGGACAGGGTCCGATTCACCCCTCCACTTT,CASSLARTGSDSPLHF
-,TRBV11-2,-,TRBJ2-7,TGTGCCAGCAGCCCAAGTGGACAGGGAGGGTCTCTCGAGCAGTACTTC,CASSPSGQGGSLEQYF
few,TRBV7-9,-,TRBJ1-6,TGTGCCAGCAGCGACGCTGGGGGGGTAACTAATTCACCCCTCCACTTT,CASSDAGGVTNSPLHF
-,TRBV9,-,TRBJ2-7,TGTGCCAGCAGCGTCCCCCGAGGGGGGGACTACGAGCAGTACTTC,CASSVPRGGDYEQYF
-,TRBV7-8,TRBD2,TRBJ2-1,TGTGCCAGCAGCCTCCCATCAGCGGGGGACAATGAGCAGTTCTTC,CASSLPSAGDNEQFF
-,TRBV7-2,TRBD2,TRBJ2-1,TGTGCCAGCAGCTTAACTAGCGGGGGCCGGAGTGAGCAGTTCTTC,CASSLTSGGRSEQFF
-,TRBV12-5,TRBD2,TRBJ2-1,TGTGCTAGTGGTTTGTCCCTAGCGGGCGCCAATGAGCAGTTCTTC,CASGLSLAGANEQFF
-,TRBV5-1,TRBD2,TRBJ2-1,TGCGCCAGCAGCTTAGCGGGGGGGCTGTCCTACAATGAGCAGTTCTTC,CASSLAGGLSYNEQFF
few,TRBV2,-,TRBJ1-6,TGTGCTACCAGGGCGACCAATTCACCCCTCCACTTT,CATRATNSPLHF
-,TRBV5-1,-,TRBJ1-2,TGCGCCAGCAGCTTGGTATCGGGAGGTGGCTACACCTTC,CASSLVSGGGYTF
-,TRBV30,-,TRBJ1-4,TGTGCCTGTTCCGCTAGGCTTGGTGAAAAACTGTTTTTT,CACSARLGEKLFF
-,TRBV6-5,-,TRBJ2-5,TGTGCCAGCAGTTACTCTCACGGGACATCCCAAGAGACCCAGTACTTC,CASSYSHGTSQETQYF
-,TRBV11-2,-,TRBJ1-6,TGTGCCAGCAGCTTAGATCCAGGGGCAGGCTCACCCCTCCACTTT,CASSLDPGAGSPLHF
-,TRBV12-3/TRBV12-4,-,TRBJ1-1,TGTGCCAGCAGGCGCGAAAAGAACACTGAAGCTTTCTTT,CASRREKNTEAFF
once,TRBV12-3/TRBV12-4,-,TRBJ2-2,TGTGCCAGCCTCAGGTCCACCGGGGAGCTGTTTTTT,CASLRSTGELFF
few,TRBV14,-,TRBJ1-6,TGTGCCAGCAGCCGCACGACAGGCCAGTCACCCCTCCACTTT,CASSRTTGQSPLHF
-,TRBV21-1,-,TRBJ2-7,TGTGCCAGCACCAGGGTGCCAGCCTCCTACGAGCAGTACTTC,CASTRVPASYEQYF
once,TRBV12-5,TRBD1,TRBJ2-7,TGTGCTAGTGGTTTGGCCCCCGGACAGGGGTTCGAGCAGTACTTC,CASGLAPGQGFEQYF
-,TRBV5-1,TRBD2,TRBJ2-3,TGCGCCAGCAGATATAGCGGGACTAGCACAGATACGCAGTATTTT,CASRYSGTSTDTQYF
-,TRBV5-6,-,TRBJ1-1,TGTGCCAGCAGCTCAGGTGACACTGAAGCTTTCTTT,CASSSGDTEAFF
few,TRBV27,-,TRBJ2-5,TGTGCCAGCAGTCCCTCTAGCGTAGAGACCCAGTACTTC,CASSPSSVETQYF
-,TRBV4-2,TRBD1,TRBJ1-2,TGTGCCAGCAGCCAAGCGAGACAGGGAGGCGGCTACACCTTC,CASSQARQGGGYTF
-,TRBV28,TRBD1,TRBJ1-3,TGTGCCAGCAGTTTATTCCGGGACAGGGCTGGAAACACCATATATTTT,CASSLFRDRAGNTIYF
-,TRBV24-1,TRBD2,TRBJ2-3,TGTGCCACCAGTGATTCGGGACTAGCGGCCCGTACAGATACGCAGTATTTT,CATSDSGLAARTDTQYF
-,TRBV28,-,TRBJ2-7,TGTGCCAGCAGTTTAGGTCGGTTCCCCTACGAGCAGTACTTC,CASSLGRFPYEQYF
-,TRBV7-2,TRBD1,TRBJ2-4,TGTGCCAGCAGCTTACCGACAGGGAGAGAAAACATTCAGTACTTC,CASSLPTGRENIQYF
-,TRBV28,-,TRBJ1-1,TGTGCCAGCACCCCCTGGGGGAGGGAGAGCACTGAAGCTTTCTTT,CASTPWGRESTEAFF
-,TRBV20-1,-,TRBJ1-1,TGCAGTGCAGGGGGTGACGCGGAAGCTTTCTTT,CSAGGDAEAFF
-,TRBV7-3,-,TRBJ2-5,TGTGCCAGCAGCCAATCGGGAGAGACCCAGTACTTC,CASSQSGETQYF
once,TRBV3-1/TRBV3-2,-,TRBJ2-5,TGTGCCAGCAGCCAACAAGCCCGAACTCAAGAGACCCAGTACTTC,CASSQQARTQETQYF
-,TRBV19,TRBD1,TRBJ1-2,TGTGCCAGTAGTATCCGGGACAGGGTTTCTAACTATGGCTACACCTTC,CASSIRDRVSNYGYTF
-,TRBV4-1,TRBD2,TRBJ2-3,TGCGCCAGCAGCCAAGGTCTAACTAGCGTAACAGATACGCAGTATTTT,CASSQGLTSVTDTQYF
-,TRBV5-1,-,TRBJ1-6,TGCGCCAGCAGCTTGGCCGGCGGAGAGGAATCACCCCTCCACTTT,CASSLAGGEESPLHF
few,TRBV7-2,-,TRBJ2-1,TGTGCCAGCAGCACTGTGGGGGGGCGCGAACTGAGTGAGCAGTTCTTC,CASSTVGGRELSEQFF
-,TRBV5-1,TRBD2,TRBJ2-1,TGCGCCAGCAGCTTTATTACTAGCGGGGGCGAGCAGTTCTTC,CASSFITSGGEQFF
-,TRBV28,TRBD1,TRBJ1-2,TGTGCCAGCAGTGGCGCGGGACAGGGGGACTTCCTCTATGGCTACACCTTC,CASSGAGQGDFLYGYTF
-,TRBV19,-,TRBJ1-6,TGTGCCAGTAGTATAGGCTCAGCCGGGACCTATAATTCACCCCTCCACTTT,CASSIGSAGTYNSPLHF
-,TRBV4-2,-,TRBJ2-7,TGTGCCAGCAGCCATCCCACAGGGTCCCCCTCCTACGAGCAGTACTTC,CASSHPTGSPSYEQYF
-,TRBV5-6,TRBD1,TRBJ2-7,TGTGCCAGCAGCTCTAAGGGGACAGGGGAGACCTTACAGTACTTC,CASSSKGTGETLQYF
once,TRBV3-1/TRBV3-2,TRBD2,TRBJ2-1,TGTGCCAGCAGCCAAGACCTCGGACTAGCGGGAGGGGGTTACAATGAGCAGTTCTTC,CASSQDLGLAGGGYNEQFF
once,TRBV3-1/TRBV3-2,-,TRBJ1-1,TGTGCCAGCAGCCTCGTGGCAGGCAGCACTGAAGCTTTCTTT,CASSLVAGSTEAFF
-,TRBV7-9,-,TRBJ2-4,TGTGCCAGCAGCTTTGGTGCAGGACTAGCCAAAAACATTCAGTACTTC,CASSFGAGLAKNIQYF
-,TRBV9,TRBD2,TRBJ2-2,TGTGCCAGCACCCGAGAAGCGGGGTTCAACACCGGGGAGCTGTTTTTT,CASTREAGFNTGELFF